This entry describes one T cell receptor beta chain. Assay used: immunoSEQ multiplex PCR; TCRdb lists only in-frame clones, some missing. Of some 300,000 clones in the sample, just under 90% were seen once. This record comes from a study of blood T cell repertoires in COVID-19. Study summary: COVID-19 samples, acute and convalescent, were from the United States, Italy and Spain.

This CDR3 region has 16 residues. Germline V gene lookup returns CDR1 LNHDA and CDR2 SQIVND (reference sequence). J was trimmed by 2 bases and V by 3 bases; bases with no gene match: 3. The V and J genes are TRBV19 and TRBJ2-7; 14 bases map to TRBD2. This sequence originates from a woman in her forties or fifties with COVID-19, enrolled during active disease. Sequencing input: peripheral blood. CDR3 region: CASSIGTSGSPYEQYF. In nucleotides, the CDR3 is TGTGCCAGTAGTATCGGGACTAGCGGGAGCCCCTACGAGCAGTACTTC.